This T cell receptor (beta chain) stems from a study of CD8 T cells in ankylosing spondylitis. Notes on the study in general: Reportedly, significant enrichment of disease-linked clones occurred in matched ankylosing spondylitis synovial fluid. Disease-linked clones, CD8+, were relatively rare in peripheral blood. Seemingly characteristic of ankylosing spondylitis blood was a TCR beta motif consisting of roughly 8 highly homologous variants.

V lost 4 bases, J lost 7 bases, and 16 bases lay in between. CDR1 and CDR2 (germline): DFQATT, SNEGSKA (reference sequence). CDR3 length equals 13 residues. Libraries for TCR beta were made by quantitative 5'-RACE with molecular barcodes. TCRdb analysed the 5' RACE reads with MiXCR anew, one entry per CDR3 protein. The sample includes some 220,000 distinct CDR3 sequences, around 6.6% of them seen just once. This clonotype was observed at least ten times. Its antigen is still unknown. This TCR came from a male donor with ankylosing spondylitis. The material sequenced was blood, either unsorted or a sorted T cell fraction (not recorded which). The V and J genes are TRBV20-1 and TRBJ2-5; D possibly corresponds to TRBD1 (5 bases). Here the CDR3 DNA reads TGCAGTGCTACCAGGGCGGCTGGTGGGACCCAGTACTTC. Amino acids: CSATRAAGGTQYF.